The 32 T cell receptor beta chains listed next were all sequenced from one sample in a study of blood T cells in healthy people across ages. With a J-beta primer mix and a sample-barcoded 5' primer, a second PCR ran about 7 to 12 cycles. Using its own MiXCR run on the 5' RACE reads, TCRdb lists one record per CDR3 protein. The sample includes 650,000 to 950,000 distinct CDR3 sequences, approximately 44% of them seen just once. The material sequenced was blood. These receptors originate from a man aged 55 to 69 in good health.

The table lists this clonotype with many counts. The CDR3 sequence: CASSPQSNYEQYF. CDR3 nucleotide sequence: TGTGCCAGCTCACCACAGAGCAACTACGAGCAGTACTTC. J is TRBJ2-7 and V is TRBV18, with D hard to call. This CDR3 region has 13 residues. V lost 1 base, J lost 3 bases, and 7 bases lay in between. Germline-derived CDR1 and CDR2 are KGHSH and LQKENI.

The rearrangement joins TRBV4-1 to TRBJ2-2; D ambiguous. From germline, CDR1 is MGHRA and CDR2 YSYEKL. The CDR3 contains 14 residues. V lost 1 base, J lost 5 bases, and 8 bases lay in between. CDR3 sequence: CASSQGTATGELFF. CDR3 DNA: TGCGCCAGCAGCCAAGGGACGGCAACCGGGGAGCTGTTTTTT.

The J gene is TRBJ2-2, the V gene TRBV4-3; D is ambiguous. In germline, CDR1 is LGHNA, CDR2 YSLEER. V gave up 2 bases and J gave up 8 bases, with 9 bases separating them. The length of the CDR3 is 13 residues. The CDR3 loop is CASSQTERGELFF. In DNA form, the CDR3 reads TGCGCCAGCAGCCAAACGGAACGGGGGGAGCTGTTTTTT.

The CDR3 coding sequence is TGTGCCAGCAGTTTCCAGAGCACTTCCTACGAGCAGTACTTC. This translates into CASSFQSTSYEQYF. The rearrangement uses TRBV12-3 or TRBV12-4 and TRBJ2-7; no firm D call. Trimming cost V 3 bases and J 1 base, with 10 bases left between them. This CDR3 contains 14 residues.

This chain uses TRBV5-4 with TRBJ1-6, with TRBD1 matching 10 bases. With 4 bases clipped from V and 6 bases from J, the junction kept 4 bases outside the gene matches. Germline CDR1 and CDR2: SGHNT and YYREEE (reference sequence). The CDR3 totals 15 residues. The CDR3 coding sequence is TGTGCCAGCAGCGGCCGGGACAGGGGTAATTCACCCCTCCACTTT. Translation: CASSGRDRGNSPLHF.

This rearrangement joins TRBV7-9 to TRBJ2-5; no clear D. This CDR3 has 13 amino acids. V lost 4 bases and J 5 bases, leaving 11 bases between the germline ends. CDR1 and CDR2 (germline): SEHNR, FQNEAQ (reference sequence). The CDR3 DNA follows: TGTGCCAGCAGCTGCTTGGGAAGGGAGACCCAGTACTTC. Translating it yields CASSCLGRETQYF.

The rearrangement links TRBV6-5 to TRBJ2-3, with D maybe TRBD2 (6 bases). This CDR3 is 14 amino acids long. CDR1 MNHEY and CDR2 SVGAGI come from the germline V gene. V was cut by 7 bases and J by 2 bases, with 13 bases left in between. The CDR3 loop is CASKNGGFTDTQYF. The CDR3 DNA reads TGTGCCAGCAAAAATGGGGGGTTCACAGATACGCAGTATTTT.

This clonotype is a singleton in its sample. The rearrangement uses TRBV5-1 and TRBJ2-5, with TRBD2 matching 8 bases. The V gene's germline CDR1 is SGHRS and CDR2 YFSETQ. V gave up 1 base and J gave up 13 bases; unmatched junction bases: 12. The CDR3 loop spans 14 amino acids. The CDR3 reads CASSLRTSGYERYF. The CDR3 nucleotides read TGCGCCAGCAGCTTGCGAACTAGCGGCTACGAGCGGTACTTC.

The V and J genes are TRBV3-1 and TRBJ2-7, with TRBD2 matching 7 bases. The CDR3 is made up of 15 amino acids. Germline V CDR1 and CDR2: LGHDT, YNNKEL (reference sequence). With V trimmed by 2 bases and J by 2 bases, 6 bases remained unmatched. CDR3 in amino acids: CASSQTSGVAYEQYF. The DNA of the CDR3 is TGTGCCAGCAGCCAAACGAGCGGGGTTGCCTACGAGCAGTACTTC.

The chain joins TRBV12-3 or TRBV12-4 to TRBJ1-6; D is unclear. The V end lost 1 base, the J end lost 9 bases, and 13 bases lay between the germline ends. The CDR3 has 15 amino acids. The CDR3 DNA is TGTGCCAGCAGTTTAGTTCCGGGGATAGGTTCACCCCTCCACTTT. Protein sequence: CASSLVPGIGSPLHF.

This clonotype was seen at least ten times. This chain uses TRBV10-3 with TRBJ2-1; TRBD2 aligns across 13 bases. Germline V CDR1 and CDR2: ENHRY, SYGVKD. V lost 8 bases and J lost 8; bases outside the gene matches: 3. The CDR3 is made up of 13 amino acids. DNA of the CDR3: TGTGCCATCGGGACTAGCGGGGTTTATGAGCAGTTCTTC. It specifies CAIGTSGVYEQFF.

This clonotype turned up a few times. The genes are TRBV7-2 and TRBJ2-5, with D perhaps TRBD1 or TRBD2 (6 bases each). The V and J ends lost 1 base and 4 bases respectively, with 22 bases between them. The germline V gene has CDR1 SGHTA and CDR2 FQGNSA. The CDR3 sequence is 18 residues long. This CDR3 is CASSLGGVRGAFRETQYF. The CDR3 nucleotides read TGTGCCAGCAGCTTAGGGGGTGTTAGGGGGGCATTTAGAGAGACCCAGTACTTC.

This rearrangement joins TRBV12-3 or TRBV12-4 to TRBJ2-3; tentatively, D is TRBD1 (6 bases). This CDR3 region has 20 residues. Trimming left V 3 bases short and J 3 bases short, with 28 bases between. CDR3 bases: TGTGCCAGCAGTTTTTCACGAAAAACCCGACAGACCCAGGGGACAGATACGCAGTATTTT. This sequence encodes CASSFSRKTRQTQGTDTQYF.

The J gene is TRBJ2-5, the V gene TRBV11-3; 8 nucleotides line up with TRBD1. V trimming: 5 bases; J trimming: 0 bases; junction bases outside the gene matches: 8. Germline V CDR1 and CDR2: SGHNT, YENEEA. This CDR3 has 16 residues. The CDR3 region has the DNA TGTGCCAGCAGCCCCGGACGGACAGGGTACCAAGAGACCCAGTACTTC. The encoded protein is CASSPGRTGYQETQYF.

In its sample, this clonotype was seen once. V gene TRBV11-3 combines with J gene TRBJ2-3, with a weak D call TRBD2 (7 bases). V shed 5 bases and J shed 0 bases, with 18 bases lying between them. The length of the CDR3 is 17 residues. The V gene's germline CDR1 is SGHNT and CDR2 YENEEA. In nucleotides, the CDR3 is TGTGCCAGCAGCCCGGGGGCACGGGGGGTTAGCACAGATACGCAGTATTTT. It specifies CASSPGARGVSTDTQYF.

As for this clonotype: The junction does not match germline at one end; this may be a read error. V and J are TRBV12-3 or TRBV12-4 and TRBJ2-1, with D maybe TRBD2 (6 bases). The CDR3 covers 14 residues. The CDR3, as DNA: TGCGCCAGCACTTTGGCGGGGACCCCCAATGAGCAGTTCTTC. Its translation: CASTLAGTPNEQFF.

The genes are TRBV19 and TRBJ1-2; 7 bases align to TRBD1. In germline, CDR1 is LNHDA, CDR2 SQIVND (reference sequence). The J segment lost 5 bases and the V segment lost 7 bases, leaving 10 bases of the junction unmatched. This CDR3 is built from 14 residues. The CDR3 nucleotides are TGTGCCAGTACTAATGTGGGACAGCAATATGGCTACACCTTC. This gives the protein CASTNVGQQYGYTF.

This sequence joins TRBV13 and TRBJ2-7, with 10 bases identical to TRBD1. The CDR3 is 15 residues long. The junction had 6 bases not matched to a gene; V was cut back by 4 bases and J by 3 bases. Germline V gene lookup returns CDR1 PRHDT and CDR2 FYEKMQ (reference sequence). The DNA for the CDR3 is TGTGCCAGCAGCTCCCGGACAGGGGGTGACTACGAGCAGTACTTC. It yields the protein CASSSRTGGDYEQYF.

This clonotype has a handful of counts. J is TRBJ2-7 and V is TRBV3-1; D ambiguous. The better agreement between TRBJ2-5 and the DNA end casts doubt on the J call. The CDR3 runs to 12 residues. Germline CDR1 reads LGHDT; CDR2 reads YNNKEL (reference sequence). The chain's CDR3 is CASRRMAETQYF. CDR3 bases: TGTGCCAGCAGACGAATGGCAGAGACCCAGTACTTC.

The chain combines TRBV7-6 with TRBJ1-5; D perhaps matches TRBD1 (6 bases). This CDR3 has 13 residues. From germline, CDR1 is SGHVS and CDR2 FNYEAQ. The germline V and J ends were trimmed by 2 bases and 9 bases, with 11 bases remaining between them. The CDR3 region has the DNA TGTGCCAGCAGCTTACGGCAGGGGCGGCCCCAGCATTTT. Translation gives CASSLRQGRPQHF.

The chain joins TRBV6-1 to TRBJ1-4; D is perhaps TRBD1 (6 bases). Germline V lookup: CDR1 MNHNS, CDR2 SASEGT. V was clipped by 7 bases and J by 5 bases, with 14 bases between them. The CDR3 spans 14 residues. Here the CDR3 DNA reads TGTGCCAGCACCGCGACAGGCTACAATGAAAAACTGTTTTTT. Residues: CASTATGYNEKLFF.

This rearrangement joins TRBV5-8 to TRBJ2-5; possibly TRBD1 or TRBD2 for D (5 bases each). V was shortened by 0 bases and J by 1 base, with 10 bases between the two germline ends. CDR3 length equals 15 residues. Per the germline V gene, CDR1 is SGHTS and CDR2 is YDEGEE. The CDR3 DNA is TGTGCCAGCAGCTTGGAGGGACGTTCCCAAGAGACCCAGTACTTC. Amino acids: CASSLEGRSQETQYF.

The table lists this clonotype with many counts. This chain links TRBV11-1 with TRBJ2-7; 8 bases align to TRBD1. The CDR3 is 14 amino acids. Germline V lookup: CDR1 SGHAT, CDR2 FQDESV (reference sequence). Unmatched junction bases numbered 8, after V lost 5 bases and J lost 5 bases. This CDR3 reads CASSADRGWDEQYF. DNA of the CDR3: TGTGCCAGCAGCGCCGACAGGGGTTGGGACGAGCAGTACTTC.

This chain connects TRBV20-1 to TRBJ2-5; 7 bases are a match to TRBD2. V dropped 6 bases and J dropped 11; count of bases not matched to a gene: 18. The CDR3 runs 14 residues. Germline assignment: CDR1 DFQATT and CDR2 SNEGSKA (reference sequence). The CDR3 sequence is CSAHRAGVYNEQYF. Written as DNA, the CDR3 is TGCAGTGCCCATCGGGCGGGAGTCTACAATGAGCAGTACTTC.

This clonotype was seen many times. The V and J genes are TRBV12-3 or TRBV12-4 and TRBJ1-1, with D maybe TRBD1 (6 bases). V lost 8 bases and J lost 5, with 21 bases in between. The CDR3 loop spans 15 amino acids. CDR3 DNA: TGTGCCAGCCGGACGGGGGGCGGCGTATGGACTGAAGCTTTCTTT. Translated: CASRTGGGVWTEAFF.

With respect to this clonotype: A read error may be the cause here, since a much bigger clone is one base away. V gene TRBV30 combines with J gene TRBJ1-1; D gene ambiguous. The CDR3 has 13 residues. From germline, CDR1 is GTSNPN and CDR2 SVGIG (reference sequence). The germline V and J ends were trimmed by 1 base and 3 bases, with 9 bases remaining between them. DNA for the CDR3: TGTGCCTGGAGTGAAGCAGAGCACACTGAAGCTTTCTTT. It is translated as CAWSEAEHTEAFF.

J is TRBJ1-5 and V is TRBV6-6; D not resolved. This CDR3 is 14 amino acids long. Trimming pared 5 bases from V and 7 bases from J, leaving 15 bases between. Germline values: CDR1 MNHNY, CDR2 SVGAGI (reference sequence). As DNA, the CDR3 is TGTGCCAGCAGTCCACAACCCCATGCACAGCCCCAGCATTTT. Translation gives CASSPQPHAQPQHF.

This clonotype has only a few counts. The chain links TRBV20-1 to TRBJ1-5; no reliable D call. Trimming removed 3 bases from V and 2 bases from J, with 11 bases in between. CDR1 and CDR2 from the germline V gene are DFQATT and SNEGSKA (reference sequence). The CDR3 is made up of 14 amino acids. This chain's CDR3 is CSASLSSGNQPQHF. The CDR3 nucleotides are TGCAGTGCTAGTCTCTCTAGCGGCAATCAGCCCCAGCATTTT.

There are a few counts of this clonotype. The chain has TRBV6-5 and TRBJ2-1; 11 nucleotides agree with TRBD2. Unmatched junction bases numbered 12, after V lost 7 bases and J lost 7 bases. This CDR3 spans 16 amino acids. CDR1 is MNHEY and CDR2 is SVGAGI in the germline V gene. CDR3 sequence: CASTRGLAGGDNEQFF. As DNA, the CDR3 is TGTGCCAGCACCCGTGGGCTAGCGGGGGGTGATAATGAGCAGTTCTTC.

This clonotype has a count of ten or more. The genes are TRBV12-3 or TRBV12-4 and TRBJ2-5; D call uncertain. The CDR3 contains 11 residues. V lost 4 bases and J lost 5, with 5 bases in between. Here the CDR3 DNA reads TGTGCCAGCAGTTCATGGGAGACCCAGTACTTC. This encodes CASSSWETQYF.

The chain joins TRBV20-1 to TRBJ2-7; 12 bases are a match to TRBD1. CDR1 and CDR2 (germline): DFQATT, SNEGSKA (reference sequence). The CDR3 extends over 15 amino acids. The CDR3 DNA sequence: TGCAGCGCGGTGGGATGGGACAGGGGGCTAGACGAGCAGTACTTC. Translated: CSAVGWDRGLDEQYF.

The chain joins TRBV6-2 or TRBV6-3 to TRBJ2-1, with 7 bases fitting TRBD2. Unmatched junction bases numbered 5, after V lost 0 bases and J lost 0 bases. CDR1 is MNHEY, CDR2 SVGEGT, per germline. The CDR3 loop spans 17 amino acids. The CDR3 coding sequence is TGTGCCAGCAGTTACTCCGGGCGGGGGAGCTCCTACAATGAGCAGTTCTTC. Protein sequence: CASSYSGRGSSYNEQFF.